This T cell receptor beta chain was identified during a study of blood T cell repertoires in COVID-19. Study as a whole: The samples span acute and convalescent COVID-19 from the United States, Italy and Spain. From T cells, B-cell-depleted T cells, or PBMCs came the material, which was cDNA or gDNA.

Original methodology: Reference gene primers were amplified, and this amplification served to estimate nucleated cell counts. Data came from immunoSEQ multiplex PCR; TCRdb stores just in-frame clones and leaves some out. That table furnishes V, J and clone size, whereas the DNA furnished D and trimming. This sample has some 250,000 clones, with about 70% found just once. The source is a woman of 80 years or more with acute or convalescent COVID-19. The sequencing input was peripheral blood.

The CDR3 DNA is TGCGCCAGCAGCTTGGGGGAGCGTAGTGAAAAACTGTTTTTT. Translation gives CASSLGERSEKLFF. The chain has TRBV5-1 and TRBJ1-4; D is ambiguous. V was cut by 0 bases and J by 7 bases, with 10 bases left in between. The CDR3 runs 14 residues. CDR1 is SGHRS, CDR2 YFSETQ, per germline.